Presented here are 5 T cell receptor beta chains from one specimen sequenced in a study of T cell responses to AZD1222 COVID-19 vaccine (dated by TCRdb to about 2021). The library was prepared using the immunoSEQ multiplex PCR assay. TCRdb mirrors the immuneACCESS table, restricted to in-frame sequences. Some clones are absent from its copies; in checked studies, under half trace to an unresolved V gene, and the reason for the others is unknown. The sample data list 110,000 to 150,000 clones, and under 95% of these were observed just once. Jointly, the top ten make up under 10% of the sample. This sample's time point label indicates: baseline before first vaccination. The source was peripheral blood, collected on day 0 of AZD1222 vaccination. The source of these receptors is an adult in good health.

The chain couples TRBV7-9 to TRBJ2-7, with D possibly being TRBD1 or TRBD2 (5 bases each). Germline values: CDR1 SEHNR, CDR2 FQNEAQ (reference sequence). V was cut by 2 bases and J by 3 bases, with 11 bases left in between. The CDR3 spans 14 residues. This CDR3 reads CASSLYPGSYEQYF. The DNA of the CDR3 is TGTGCCAGCAGCTTATATCCAGGGAGCTACGAGCAGTACTTC.

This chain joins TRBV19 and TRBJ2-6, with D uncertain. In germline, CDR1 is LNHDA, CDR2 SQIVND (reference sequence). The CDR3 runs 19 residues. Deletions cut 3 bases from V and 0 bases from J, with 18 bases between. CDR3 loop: CASSIPFPSYFSGANVLTF. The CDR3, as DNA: TGTGCCAGTAGTATCCCCTTCCCAAGCTACTTCTCTGGGGCCAACGTCCTGACTTTC.

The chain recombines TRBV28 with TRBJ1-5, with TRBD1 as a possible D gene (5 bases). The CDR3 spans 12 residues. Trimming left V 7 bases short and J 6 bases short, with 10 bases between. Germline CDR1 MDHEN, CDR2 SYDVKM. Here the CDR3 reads CASIAGSQPQHF. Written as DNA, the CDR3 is TGTGCCAGCATAGCAGGGAGTCAGCCCCAGCATTTT.

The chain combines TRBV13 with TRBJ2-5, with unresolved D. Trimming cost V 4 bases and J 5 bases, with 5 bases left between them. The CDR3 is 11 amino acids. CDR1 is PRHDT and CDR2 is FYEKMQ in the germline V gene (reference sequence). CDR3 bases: TGTGCCAGCAGCTCCCGGGAGACCCAGTACTTC. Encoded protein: CASSSRETQYF. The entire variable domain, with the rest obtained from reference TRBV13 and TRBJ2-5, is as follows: AAGVIQSPRHLIKEKRETATLKCYPIPRHDTVYWYQQGPGQDPQFLISFYEKMQSDKGSIPDRFSAQQFSDYHSELNMSSLELGDSALYFCASSSRETQYFGPGTRLLVL.

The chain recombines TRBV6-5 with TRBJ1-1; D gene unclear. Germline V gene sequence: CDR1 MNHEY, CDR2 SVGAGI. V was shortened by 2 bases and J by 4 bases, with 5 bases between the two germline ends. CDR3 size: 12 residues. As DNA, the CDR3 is TGTGCCAGCAGTTACATGGGCACTGAAGCTTTCTTT. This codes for CASSYMGTEAFF.